A selection of T cell receptor beta chains follows, all from one sample in a study of PD-1 blockade in classical Hodgkin lymphoma. Using immunoSEQ multiplex PCR, the repertoire was profiled, and TCRdb retains in-frame clones only, with some absent. Of roughly 50,000 clones in the sample, around nine tenths are singletons; the top ten hold around 6.5%. The sample in question was peripheral blood mononuclear cells (PBMCs), obtained before the fourth cycle of nivolumab. Source of these receptors: a human donor with classical Hodgkin lymphoma. CDR3s include the opening cysteine and the closing phenylalanine or tryptophan. The D gene is left open where the match is weak. A clone size is listed for some rows: how often the clone was seen (once, few, many), or a class if it is expanded.

TRBJ1-1 | TRBV19 | - | - | CASSIVGGRGTEAFF | TGTGCCAGTAGTATAGTGGGAGGGCGGGGCACTGAAGCTTTCTTT
TRBJ1-2 | TRBV18 | - | - | CASSPGGTHYGYTF | TGTGCCAGCTCACCTGGGGGCACCCACTATGGCTACACCTTC
TRBJ2-3 | TRBV7-2 | - | TRBD2 | CASSLRIAGATDTQYF | TGTGCCAGCAGCTTACGGATAGCGGGGGCCACAGATACGCAGTATTTT
TRBJ1-2 | TRBV28 | - | - | CASRSPGLYGYTF | TGTGCCAGCCGGTCCCCAGGGCTCTATGGCTACACCTTC
TRBJ2-3 | TRBV19 | - | - | CASSISRPDTQYF | TGTGCCAGTAGTATTTCTCGGCCAGATACGCAGTATTTT
TRBJ2-1 | TRBV5-4 | - | TRBD2 | CASSYLAGEGFGNEQFF | TGTGCCAGCAGTTATCTAGCGGGAGAAGGGTTTGGTAATGAGCAGTTCTTC
TRBJ1-4 | TRBV2 | - | - | CASSVANEGKLFF | TGTGCCAGCAGTGTGGCCAATGAAGGAAAACTGTTTTTT
TRBJ2-3 | TRBV6-6 | - | - | CASSQFLRGVQYF | TGTGCCAGCAGCCAGTTCCTACGCGGCGTGCAGTATTTT
TRBJ2-5 | TRBV27 | - | - | CASSLSSGGETQYF | TGTGCCAGCAGTTTATCGTCCGGGGGCGAGACCCAGTACTTC
TRBJ2-1 | TRBV25-1 | - | TRBD2 | CASSESGRGYNEQFF | TGTGCCAGCAGTGAGAGCGGGAGGGGGTACAATGAGCAGTTCTTC
TRBJ2-3 | TRBV10-2 | - | - | CASSQASARTDTQYF | TGCGCCAGCAGCCAGGCTAGCGCCCGCACAGATACGCAGTATTTT
TRBJ2-6 | TRBV2 | - | - | CASSPTQTAASHVLTF | TGTGCCAGCAGTCCCACCCAGACAGCCGCCAGTCACGTCCTGACTTTC
TRBJ1-2 | TRBV10-3 | - | - | CAISDIRGGDYTF | TGTGCCATCAGTGACATCCGCGGAGGTGACTACACCTTC
TRBJ2-4 | TRBV28 | - | - | CASSPPGIAKNIQYF | TGTGCCAGCAGTCCACCAGGAATAGCCAAAAACATTCAGTACTTC
TRBJ1-1 | TRBV7-9 | - | TRBD1 | CASSLEGRGHAEAFF | TGTGCCAGCAGCTTAGAGGGCAGGGGGCACGCTGAAGCTTTCTTT
TRBJ2-6 | TRBV7-6 | few | TRBD1 | CASSSGQGTSSGANVLTF | TGTGCCAGCAGCTCGGGACAGGGGACATCGTCTGGGGCCAACGTCCTGACTTTC
TRBJ2-1 | TRBV10-3 | - | - | CAIREVNNEQFF | TGTGCCATCAGGGAAGTGAACAATGAGCAGTTCTTC
TRBJ2-3 | TRBV27 | - | TRBD2 | CASSREWRLAGTDTQYF | TGTGCCAGCAGTAGAGAATGGCGGCTAGCGGGGACAGATACGCAGTATTTT
TRBJ2-3 | TRBV5-4 | - | TRBD2 | CASSLAGENIDTQYF | TGTGCCAGCAGCCTAGCGGGAGAGAACATCGATACGCAGTATTTT
TRBJ2-1 | TRBV5-6 | once | TRBD1 | CASSLVGGDEQFF | TGTGCCAGCAGCTTGGTAGGGGGCGATGAGCAGTTCTTC
TRBJ2-5 | TRBV5-1 | - | - | CASSFQTVHAETQYF | TGCGCCAGCAGCTTCCAGACAGTACACGCGGAGACCCAGTACTTC
TRBJ2-1 | TRBV7-3 | - | TRBD2 | CASSPAGTGGEQFF | TGTGCCAGCAGCCCGGCGGGAACGGGGGGTGAGCAGTTCTTC
TRBJ2-2 | TRBV7-8 | - | TRBD2 | CASSPHTSGRADGELFF | TGTGCCAGCAGCCCTCACACTAGCGGGAGGGCTGACGGGGAGCTGTTTTTT
TRBJ1-1 | TRBV19 | once | TRBD1 | CASSTSDRVAEAFF | TGTGCCAGTAGTACTTCGGACAGGGTGGCTGAAGCTTTCTTT
TRBJ2-1 | TRBV4-3 | - | TRBD2 | CASSQGLAHKQFF | TGCGCCAGCAGCCAAGGACTAGCACACAAGCAGTTCTTC
TRBJ1-2 | TRBV14 | - | - | CASSQDTTTYGYTF | TGTGCCAGCAGCCAAGATACTACAACGTATGGCTACACCTTC
TRBJ2-2 | TRBV29-1 | - | TRBD1 | CSVRTGGTGELFF | TGCAGCGTTAGGACAGGGGGGACCGGGGAGCTGTTTTTT
TRBJ2-7 | TRBV7-2 | - | - | CASSFDSGVPSYEQYF | TGTGCCAGCAGCTTCGATTCAGGGGTTCCTTCCTACGAACAGTACTTC
TRBJ2-5 | TRBV5-4 | - | - | CASSLPRSEETQYF | TGTGCCAGCAGCTTGCCGCGGTCTGAAGAGACCCAGTACTTC
TRBJ2-7 | TRBV7-8 | - | - | CASSPSPQGSYEQYF | TGTGCCAGCAGCCCAAGCCCACAGGGCTCCTACGAGCAGTACTTC
TRBJ2-1 | TRBV5-6 | - | - | CASSLGITRGEQFF | TGTGCCAGCAGCTTGGGTATAACCCGAGGTGAGCAGTTCTTC
TRBJ2-1 | TRBV5-1 | few | TRBD2 | CASSLTSGGNNEQFF | TGCGCCAGCAGCTTAACTAGCGGGGGGAACAATGAGCAGTTCTTC
TRBJ1-2 | TRBV7-3 | - | - | CASSPNGGNGYTF | TGTGCCAGCAGCCCAAACGGGGGAAATGGCTACACCTTC
TRBJ2-1 | TRBV6-4 | - | - | CASSDSQAYGVDEQFF | TGTGCCAGCAGTGACTCTCAGGCGTACGGGGTGGATGAGCAGTTCTTC
TRBJ2-7 | TRBV6-1 | - | - | CASSDGLEQYF | TGTGCCAGCAGTGATGGACTGGAGCAGTACTTC
TRBJ2-7 | TRBV7-9 | once | TRBD1 | CASSLEWLGTEVGEQYF | TGTGCCAGCAGCTTAGAGTGGTTGGGGACAGAAGTAGGAGAGCAGTACTTC
TRBJ1-1 | TRBV29-1 | - | TRBD1 | CSVDGQGNEAFF | TGCAGCGTTGATGGACAGGGGAATGAAGCTTTCTTT
TRBJ2-7 | TRBV28 | - | - | CASSLGVQGWQYF | TGTGCCAGCAGTTTAGGGGTACAGGGCTGGCAGTACTTC
TRBJ2-5 | TRBV5-1 | - | - | CASSSTGSQETQYF | TGCGCCAGCAGCTCAACAGGGTCCCAAGAGACCCAGTACTTC
TRBJ1-6 | TRBV29-1 | - | - | CSVERSGTTERGSYNSPLHF | TGCAGCGTTGAAAGGTCCGGGACAACGGAACGGGGTTCCTATAATTCACCCCTCCACTTT
TRBJ1-1 | TRBV7-7 | - | - | CASSRITGSNTEAFF | TGTGCTAGCAGCCGTATCACGGGGTCGAACACTGAAGCTTTCTTT
TRBJ2-2 | TRBV12-5 | - | TRBD1 | CASALKGTGVTGELFF | TGTGCTAGTGCCCTGAAAGGGACAGGAGTCACCGGGGAGCTGTTTTTT
TRBJ1-3 | TRBV9 | few | - | CASSEGSGNTIYF | TGTGCCAGCAGCGAAGGGTCTGGAAACACCATATATTTT
TRBJ1-1 | TRBV5-1 | few | TRBD1 | CASSAGQATLGIF | TGCGCCAGCAGCGCGGGACAGGCCACCCTCGGGATCTTT
TRBJ1-2 | TRBV29-1 | - | - | CSVGNTRYGYTF | TGCAGCGTTGGTAACACCCGCTATGGCTACACCTTC
TRBJ2-2 | TRBV5-1 | once | - | CASSSVLTGELFF | TGCGCCAGCAGCTCAGTACTCACCGGGGAGCTGTTTTTT
TRBJ2-3 | TRBV2 | - | TRBD2 | CASSWGTLAGGPGNTQYF | TGTGCCAGCAGTTGGGGGACCCTAGCGGGGGGGCCTGGGAATACGCAGTATTTT
TRBJ1-4 | TRBV28 | - | - | CATRLGNEKLFF | TGTGCCACCAGACTCGGTAATGAAAAACTGTTTTTT
TRBJ1-3 | TRBV28 | - | - | CASSLIGNTIYF | TGTGCCAGCAGTTTAATCGGAAACACCATATATTTT
TRBJ1-5 | TRBV6-1 | - | TRBD1 | CASSEVWQGAMVSNQPQHF | TGTGCCAGCAGTGAAGTGTGGCAGGGGGCTATGGTGAGCAATCAGCCCCAGCATTTT
TRBJ2-7 | TRBV5-1 | - | - | CASSLAGVAKEQYF | TGCGCCAGCAGCTTGGCGGGAGTTGCGAAAGAGCAGTACTTC
TRBJ2-4 | TRBV4-1 | - | - | CASSQVGGPLAKNIQYF | TGCGCCAGCAGCCAAGTAGGTGGACCCCTAGCCAAAAACATTCAGTACTTC
TRBJ2-2 | TRBV29-1 | once | TRBD1 | CSVDRGLNTGELFF | TGCAGCGTGGACAGGGGCTTAAACACCGGGGAGCTGTTTTTT
TRBJ1-4 | TRBV5-1 | - | TRBD1 | CASSLGQGGTNEKLFF | TGCGCCAGCAGCTTGGGACAGGGCGGAACTAATGAAAAACTGTTTTTT